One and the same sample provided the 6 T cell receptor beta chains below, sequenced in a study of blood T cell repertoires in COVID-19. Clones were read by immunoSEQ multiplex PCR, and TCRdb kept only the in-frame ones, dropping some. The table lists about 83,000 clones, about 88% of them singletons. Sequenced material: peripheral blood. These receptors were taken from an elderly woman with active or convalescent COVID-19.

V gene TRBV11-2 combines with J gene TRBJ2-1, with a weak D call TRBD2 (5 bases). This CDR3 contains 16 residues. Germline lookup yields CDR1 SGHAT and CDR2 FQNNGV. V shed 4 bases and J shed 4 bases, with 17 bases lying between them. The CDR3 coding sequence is TGTGCCAGCAGCTCCCTCCGTTCGAGCGGTTACAATGAGCAGTTCTTC. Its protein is CASSSLRSSGYNEQFF. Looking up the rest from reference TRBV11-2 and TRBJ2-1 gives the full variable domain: EAGVAQSPRYKIIEKRQSVAFWCNPISGHATLYWYQQILGQGPKLLIQFQNNGVVDDSQLPKDRFSAERLKGVDSTLKIQPAKLEDSAVYLCASSSLRSSGYNEQFFGPGTRLTVL.

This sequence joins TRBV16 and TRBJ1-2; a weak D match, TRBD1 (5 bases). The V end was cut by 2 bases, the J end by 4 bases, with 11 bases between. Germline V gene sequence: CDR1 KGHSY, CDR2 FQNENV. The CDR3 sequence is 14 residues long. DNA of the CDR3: TGTGCCAGCAGCCAAGGCACAGGTCCCTATGGCTACACCTTC. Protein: CASSQGTGPYGYTF. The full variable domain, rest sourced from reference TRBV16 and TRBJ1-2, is GEEVAQTPKHLVRGEGQKAKLYCAPIKGHSYVFWYQQVLKNEFKFLISFQNENVFDETGMPKERFSAKCLPNSPCSLEIQATKLEDSAVYFCASSQGTGPYGYTFGSGTRLTVV.

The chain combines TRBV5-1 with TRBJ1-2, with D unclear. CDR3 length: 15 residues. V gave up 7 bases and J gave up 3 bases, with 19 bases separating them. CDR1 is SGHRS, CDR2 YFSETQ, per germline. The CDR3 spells CASRIAGGNDYGYTF. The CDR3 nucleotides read TGCGCCAGCCGAATCGCAGGCGGGAACGACTATGGCTACACCTTC.

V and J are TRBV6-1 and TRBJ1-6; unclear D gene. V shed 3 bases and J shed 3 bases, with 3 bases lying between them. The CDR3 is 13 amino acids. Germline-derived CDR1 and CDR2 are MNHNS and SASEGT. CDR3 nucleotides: TGTGCCAGCAGTGACCTCTATAATTCACCCCTCCACTTT. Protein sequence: CASSDLYNSPLHF.

The CDR3 is CATGTGSGELFF. Written as DNA, the CDR3 is TGTGCCACCGGGACAGGTTCGGGGGAGCTGTTTTTT. The rearrangement joins TRBV12-3 or TRBV12-4 to TRBJ2-2, with 8 bases fitting TRBD1. The CDR3 consists of 12 residues. V lost 10 bases and J lost 8; bases outside the gene matches: 6.

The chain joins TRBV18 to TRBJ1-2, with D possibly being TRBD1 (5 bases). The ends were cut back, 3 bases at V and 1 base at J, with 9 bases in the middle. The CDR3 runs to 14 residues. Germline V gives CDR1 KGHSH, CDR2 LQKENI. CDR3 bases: TGTGCCAGCTCACCTCAGGGCCTTAACTATGGCTACACCTTC. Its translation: CASSPQGLNYGYTF.